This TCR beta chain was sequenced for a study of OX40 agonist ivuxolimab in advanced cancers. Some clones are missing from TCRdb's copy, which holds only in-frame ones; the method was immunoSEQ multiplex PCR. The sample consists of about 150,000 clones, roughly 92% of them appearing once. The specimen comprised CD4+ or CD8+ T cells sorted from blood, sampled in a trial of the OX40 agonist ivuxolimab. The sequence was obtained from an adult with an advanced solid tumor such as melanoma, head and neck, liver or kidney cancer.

This CDR3 reads CASRSGTGPSPLHF. In DNA, the CDR3 is TGTGCCAGCAGATCCGGGACAGGGCCGTCACCCCTCCACTTT. This chain connects TRBV6-4 to TRBJ1-6, with 9 bases lining up with TRBD1. This CDR3 has 14 amino acids. Trimming took 6 bases from V and 10 from J; bases not matched to a gene: 7. In germline, CDR1 is MRHNA, CDR2 SNTAGT.